The rows below give T cell receptor beta chains drawn from one sample of a study of blood T cell repertoires in COVID-19. Profiled with immunoSEQ multiplex PCR; TCRdb holds only in-frame clones, not every one. This sample has over 200,000 clones, with around nine tenths found just once. Input material: PBMCs or T cells enriched from blood (not recorded which). The receptors shown here come from a man aged 30 to 39 who had recovered from COVID-19. The CDR3 runs from the conserved cysteine through the conserved F or W.

v_gene: TRBV7-9; CDR3aa: CASSHSEATQYF
v_gene: TRBV10-1; CDR3aa: CASSKIPTTSGTDEQFF
v_gene: TRBV19; CDR3aa: CASSMGVAGWNEQFF
v_gene: TRBV6-2/TRBV6-3; CDR3aa: CASSYLGQHDSGANVLTF
v_gene: TRBV19; CDR3aa: CASRRGQQINQPQHF
v_gene: TRBV11-2; CDR3aa: CASSLSGSPYEQYF
v_gene: TRBV5-1; CDR3aa: CASSQAGGYGEQYF
v_gene: TRBV7-3; CDR3aa: CASSMRLAGGPGELFF
v_gene: TRBV5-1; CDR3aa: CASRQGADNSPLHF
v_gene: TRBV3-1/TRBV3-2; CDR3aa: CASSQQRGETGELFF
v_gene: TRBV3-1/TRBV3-2; CDR3aa: CASSLSSGSNEQFF
v_gene: TRBV19; CDR3aa: CASSETEGETQYF
v_gene: TRBV7-9; CDR3aa: CASSSTGYTEAFF
v_gene: TRBV4-3; CDR3aa: CASSQTGEGGYTF
v_gene: TRBV6-5; CDR3aa: CASSYSSNSNQPQHF
v_gene: TRBV2; CDR3aa: CASRYRVKETQYF
v_gene: TRBV15; CDR3aa: CATSRAATSGNIQYF
v_gene: TRBV29-1; CDR3aa: CSGGTSGTRGQFF
v_gene: TRBV2; CDR3aa: CASSADFPYYTF
v_gene: TRBV12-5; CDR3aa: CASGLVIGANTEAFF
v_gene: TRBV28; CDR3aa: CASSAQSAGAYNEQFF
v_gene: TRBV15; CDR3aa: CATSRGGTGRIYGYTF
v_gene: TRBV5-1; CDR3aa: CASIPIAGVADTQYF
v_gene: TRBV19; CDR3aa: CASSIIPHNEQFF
v_gene: TRBV27; CDR3aa: CASGRGSHLYTF
v_gene: TRBV7-9; CDR3aa: CASSLNVLGGPNYGYTF
v_gene: TRBV3-1/TRBV3-2; CDR3aa: CASSQQGTELYGYTF
v_gene: TRBV6-5; CDR3aa: CASTPPGTTGEQFF
v_gene: TRBV19; CDR3aa: CASTLAGTGGSGNTIYF
v_gene: TRBV7-9; CDR3aa: CASHGSPYNEQFF
v_gene: TRBV6-5; CDR3aa: CASRNSGSSYNEQFF
v_gene: TRBV4-2; CDR3aa: CASSQEGSGRGSYEQYF
v_gene: TRBV5-1; CDR3aa: CASRGWQGQHGYTF
v_gene: TRBV4-3; CDR3aa: CASSQEWAGDYEQYF
v_gene: TRBV12-3/TRBV12-4; CDR3aa: CASSPYYGYTF
v_gene: TRBV28; CDR3aa: CASSRETPLKAEQFF
v_gene: TRBV9; CDR3aa: CASSVEDRGYLGEQYF
v_gene: TRBV14; CDR3aa: CASSQTFTSAQYF
v_gene: TRBV14; CDR3aa: CASSPYLEETQYF
v_gene: TRBV25-1; CDR3aa: CASSVAQGAHNSPLHF
v_gene: TRBV7-2; CDR3aa: CASSLAPTGLAEAFF
v_gene: TRBV5-1; CDR3aa: CASSPRGGNQPQHF
v_gene: TRBV7-2; CDR3aa: CASRAAGGPFSQYF
v_gene: TRBV28; CDR3aa: CASSRRASGNTIYF
v_gene: TRBV28; CDR3aa: CASSLFTLSSGANVLTF
v_gene: TRBV3-1/TRBV3-2; CDR3aa: CASSQGGTVNQPQHF
v_gene: TRBV27; CDR3aa: CASSGGGYEQYF
v_gene: TRBV5-1; CDR3aa: CASSTGDSNGYTF
v_gene: TRBV11-2; CDR3aa: CASSLGGQRDTQYF
v_gene: TRBV14; CDR3aa: CASSHLRGRNTEAFF
v_gene: TRBV10-3; CDR3aa: CAIKDSYSNQPQHF
v_gene: TRBV19; CDR3aa: CASSIVGTGYQPQHF
v_gene: TRBV7-9; CDR3aa: CASSLGQGIGNEQFF
v_gene: TRBV7-2; CDR3aa: CASSLGAQGRGNTIYF
v_gene: TRBV7-8; CDR3aa: CASSLRTSGGVFYNEQFF